These 6 T cell receptor beta chains share one sample of origin, sequenced in a study of blood T cell repertoires in COVID-19. TCRdb's table, derived via immunoSEQ multiplex PCR, lists solely in-frame clones and lacks some. The sample has about 46,000 clones, 70% to 90% seen once; the top ten hold approximately 33%. Sequencing was performed on peripheral blood. These receptors originate from a woman older than 75 with COVID-19, enrolled during active disease.

This clone has just one count. V and J are TRBV5-1 and TRBJ1-1; maybe TRBD1 (6 bases). V was shortened by 9 bases and J by 0 bases, with 12 bases between the two germline ends. This CDR3 is 13 amino acids long. CDR1 is SGHRS and CDR2 is YFSETQ in the germline V gene. CDR3 nucleotides: TGCGCCACCAAGGGGGGGTTGAACACTGAAGCTTTCTTT. Its translation: CATKGGLNTEAFF.

This clone has ten or more counts. Other DNA sequences in this sample translate to the same CDR3. The chain employs TRBV28 and TRBJ2-7; TRBD2 matches at 12 bases. Germline V CDR1 and CDR2: MDHEN, SYDVKM. This CDR3 region has 15 residues. With V trimmed by 2 bases and J by 3 bases, 2 bases remained unmatched. The CDR3 coding sequence is TGTGCCAGCAGTTTAAAACTAGCGGGAGGCTACGAGCAGTACTTC. It codes for CASSLKLAGGYEQYF.

The chain recombines TRBV2 with TRBJ1-5; 7 nucleotides align to TRBD1. Germline trimming cut 6 bases from V and 0 bases from J; bases unmatched to any gene: 5. Per germline, CDR1 SNHLY and CDR2 FYNNEI. The CDR3 spans 15 residues. CDR3 nucleotides: TGTGCCAGCAGATGGGACAGTAATAGCAATCAGCCCCAGCATTTT. Protein product: CASRWDSNSNQPQHF.

The chain carries TRBV24-1 and TRBJ2-1; D perhaps matches TRBD1 (6 bases). CDR3 size: 13 residues. Per germline, CDR1 KGHDR and CDR2 SFDVKD. The V and J ends lost 5 bases and 15 bases respectively, with 19 bases between them. The CDR3 loop reads CATSARDTGLGFF. The CDR3 DNA is TGTGCCACCAGTGCTCGGGACACTGGTCTGGGGTTCTTC.

The CDR3 reads CASTDSYNSPLHF. Here the CDR3 DNA reads TGTGCCAGTACCGACAGCTATAATTCACCCCTCCACTTT. This rearrangement joins TRBV19 to TRBJ1-6; tentatively, D is TRBD1 (5 bases). Germline CDR1 and CDR2: LNHDA and SQIVND (reference sequence). The CDR3 has 13 residues. Trimming took 7 bases from V and 3 from J, leaving 7 bases between them.

This rearrangement joins TRBV5-6 to TRBJ1-2, with TRBD1 as a possible D gene (6 bases). Trimming stripped 4 bases from V and 7 bases from J, with 20 bases between. Germline lookup yields CDR1 SGHDT and CDR2 YYEEEE. CDR3 length: 15 amino acids. Written as DNA, the CDR3 is TGTGCCAGCAGCAGCCCTCACAGGGATGGGAGTGGCTACACCTTC. The encoded protein is CASSSPHRDGSGYTF.